This entry lists 16 T cell receptor beta chains sequenced from one sample in a study of blood T cell repertoires in COVID-19. Sequencing used immunoSEQ multiplex PCR; TCRdb keeps in-frame clones, though not all of them. Among about 270,000 clones, 81% were seen once, and the ten largest hold under 3%. The sequenced material came from peripheral blood. The receptors derive from an older woman with active or convalescent COVID-19.

The chain is built from TRBV14 and TRBJ2-5; no definite D call. Deletions cut 4 bases from V and 9 bases from J, with 12 bases between. Germline CDR1 SGHDN, CDR2 FVKESK. The CDR3 consists of 12 residues. The DNA of the CDR3 is TGTGCCAGCAGCCTGGGTGGGCAGGCCCAGTACTTC. Amino acids: CASSLGGQAQYF.

V gene TRBV25-1 combines with J gene TRBJ2-3, with D uncertain. The length of the CDR3 is 12 residues. Trimming shortened V by 4 bases and J by 7 bases, and 9 bases separated the two germline ends. Germline CDR1 reads MGHDK; CDR2 reads SYGVNS. The CDR3 here is CASSGLAYTQYF. The CDR3 region has the DNA TGTGCCAGCAGTGGATTAGCATATACGCAGTATTTT.

A few counts support this clone. This chain's CDR3 is CASSQVPGGGPQHF. The CDR3 DNA is TGTGCCAGCAGCCAGGTCCCGGGGGGAGGGCCCCAGCATTTT. The chain couples TRBV3-1 (or the pseudogene TRBV3-2) to TRBJ1-5; TRBD1 is a possible D gene (5 bases). There are 14 residues in the CDR3. V shed 3 bases and J shed 9 bases, with 15 bases lying between them. Germline V lookup: CDR1 LGHDT, CDR2 YNNKEL (reference sequence).

The rearrangement joins TRBV7-2 to TRBJ2-7, with 9 positions matching TRBD1. The CDR3 is 15 residues long. CDR1 and CDR2 from the germline V gene are SGHTA and FQGNSA. The V gene end was trimmed by 5 bases and the J gene end by 6 bases; junction bases not matched to a gene: 11. The CDR3 DNA sequence: TGTGCCAGCAGCAACCGACAGGGACAGGGTAGCGAGCAGTACTTC. Its protein product is CASSNRQGQGSEQYF.

The chain joins TRBV5-4 to TRBJ1-1, with TRBD1 identical over 11 bases. The CDR3 covers 16 residues. Germline values: CDR1 SGHNT, CDR2 YYREEE (reference sequence). The junction had 8 bases not matched to a gene; V was cut back by 4 bases and J by 3 bases. CDR3 sequence (DNA): TGTGCCAGCAGCCCTATTGGACAGGGGGCTTACACTGAAGCTTTCTTT. Amino acids: CASSPIGQGAYTEAFF.

The chain combines TRBV6-6 with TRBJ1-5, with D hard to call. The CDR3 is 13 amino acids. Germline lookup yields CDR1 MNHNY and CDR2 SVGAGI (reference sequence). The ends were cut back, 0 bases at V and 5 bases at J, with 5 bases in the middle. CDR3 amino acids: CASSYSPDQPQHF. In nucleotides, the CDR3 is TGTGCCAGCAGTTACTCGCCAGATCAGCCCCAGCATTTT.

The chain employs TRBV18 and TRBJ2-7; D is perhaps TRBD1 (6 bases). The germline CDR1 and CDR2 sequences are KGHSH and LQKENI. This CDR3 spans 18 amino acids. The V end lost 0 bases, the J end lost 0 bases, and 18 bases lay between the germline ends. CDR3 coding DNA: TGTGCCAGCTCACCACCGGTGTTTGGGGGCATGGGCTCCTACGAGCAGTACTTC. Its protein product is CASSPPVFGGMGSYEQYF.

This chain uses TRBV7-3 with TRBJ2-2, with 10 nucleotides matching TRBD2. The germline V gene has CDR1 SGHTA and CDR2 FQGTGA. CDR3 length: 16 residues. The ends lost 4 bases at V and 4 bases at J; junction bases unmatched: 6. This CDR3 reads CASSSQRGGLTGELFF. The CDR3 DNA reads TGTGCCAGCAGCTCTCAGCGGGGGGGCCTCACCGGGGAGCTGTTTTTT.

The chain employs TRBV18 and TRBJ2-3, with a tentative D call TRBD1 (5 bases). The CDR3 runs 16 residues. Germline V gene data show CDR1 as KGHSH and CDR2 as LQKENI. Trimming shortened V by 2 bases and J by 0 bases, and 12 bases separated the two germline ends. The CDR3, as DNA: TGTGCCAGCTCACCAAAGCAGGGCTCTAGCACAGATACGCAGTATTTT. Translation gives CASSPKQGSSTDTQYF.

The chain links TRBV7-2 to TRBJ1-2, with a weak D call TRBD1 (6 bases). The CDR3 is made up of 15 amino acids. With 5 bases removed from V and 4 bases from J, the gap between germline ends came to 17 bases. Germline values: CDR1 SGHTA, CDR2 FQGNSA. Here the CDR3 reads CASSGGSGSSYGYTF. Here the CDR3 DNA reads TGTGCCAGCAGCGGGGGCAGTGGCAGTAGCTATGGCTACACCTTC.

The V call is TRBV4-3, the J call TRBJ2-6, with a weak D call TRBD1 (6 bases). Trimming left V 1 base short and J 0 bases short, with 16 bases between. The CDR3 sequence is 19 residues long. Germline values: CDR1 LGHNA, CDR2 YSLEER. The CDR3 region is CASSQGILTGNSGANVLTF. CDR3 coding DNA: TGCGCCAGCAGCCAAGGGATACTGACAGGAAACTCTGGGGCCAACGTCCTGACTTTC.

This clone occurred many times. The CDR3 DNA reads TGTGCCAGCAGCCACCCCGGGACACATGGAAACACCATATATTTT. Translation: CASSHPGTHGNTIYF. This chain connects TRBV6-5 to TRBJ1-3; maybe TRBD1 (6 bases). Trimming cost V 6 bases and J 3 bases, with 15 bases left between them. The CDR3 spans 15 residues. CDR1 MNHEY and CDR2 SVGAGI come from the germline V gene.

The genes are TRBV9 and TRBJ2-3; possible D gene TRBD2, 5 bases. The CDR3 is 15 residues long. Germline V gene lookup returns CDR1 SGDLS and CDR2 YYNGEE. The germline V and J ends were trimmed by 0 bases and 5 bases, with 13 bases remaining between them. The CDR3 spells CASSVGLLEGDTQYF. The CDR3 DNA is TGTGCCAGCAGCGTAGGACTCCTCGAGGGAGATACGCAGTATTTT. Together with reference TRBV9 and TRBJ2-3, the CDR3 gives the full variable domain: DSGVTQTPKHLITATGQRVTLRCSPRSGDLSVYWYQQSLDQGLQFLIQYYNGEERAKGNILERFSAQQFPDLHSELNLSSLELGDSALYFCASSVGLLEGDTQYFGPGTRLTVL.

V and J are TRBV28 and TRBJ1-2, with 9 bases that match TRBD1. The CDR3 length is 16 residues. V lost 6 bases, J lost 6 bases, and 14 bases stayed unmatched. Per germline, CDR1 MDHEN and CDR2 SYDVKM. The CDR3 is CASSPLRTGGEDGYTF. Written as DNA, the CDR3 is TGTGCCAGCAGCCCCCTCCGCACAGGGGGCGAGGATGGCTACACCTTC.

J is TRBJ1-4 and V is TRBV28; 10 bases agree with TRBD1. Germline CDR1 and CDR2: MDHEN and SYDVKM. Trimming at V came to 5 bases and at J to 6 bases, leaving 12 bases not matched to a gene. The CDR3 is 17 amino acids. In DNA form, the CDR3 reads TGTGCCAGCAGTACGATCCATAGGGGGACAGGGGATGAAAAACTGTTTTTT. Translation: CASSTIHRGTGDEKLFF.

This sequence joins TRBV10-3 and TRBJ2-2, with D perhaps matching TRBD2 (6 bases). The germline V gene has CDR1 ENHRY and CDR2 SYGVKD. The CDR3 sequence is 16 residues long. The V end was cut by 0 bases, the J end by 1 base, with 9 bases between. CDR3 bases: TGTGCCATCAGTGAGTCTTGGGGGGAGAACACCGGGGAGCTGTTTTTT. This encodes CAISESWGENTGELFF.